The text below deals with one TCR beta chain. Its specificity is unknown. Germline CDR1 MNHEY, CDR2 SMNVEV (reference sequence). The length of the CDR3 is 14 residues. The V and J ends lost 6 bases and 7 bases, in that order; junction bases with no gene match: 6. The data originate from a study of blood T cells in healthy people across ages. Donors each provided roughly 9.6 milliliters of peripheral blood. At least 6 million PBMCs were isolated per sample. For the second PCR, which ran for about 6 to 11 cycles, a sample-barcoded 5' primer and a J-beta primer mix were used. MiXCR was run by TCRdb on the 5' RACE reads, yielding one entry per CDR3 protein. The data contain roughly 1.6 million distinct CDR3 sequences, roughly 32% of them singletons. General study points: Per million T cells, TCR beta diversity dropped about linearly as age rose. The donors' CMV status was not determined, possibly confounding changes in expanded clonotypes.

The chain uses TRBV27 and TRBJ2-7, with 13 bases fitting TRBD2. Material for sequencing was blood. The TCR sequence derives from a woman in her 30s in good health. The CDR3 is CASSPGTSGMEQYF. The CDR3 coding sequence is TGTGCCAGCAGCCCTGGGACTAGCGGGATGGAGCAGTACTTC.